What follows are 15 T cell receptor beta chains derived from one specimen sequenced in a study of CD8 T cells in Susac syndrome (dated by TCRdb to between 2019 and 2020). Library prep was done by the immunoSEQ multiplex PCR assay. RNA was extracted using the RNeasy kit, and roughly 0.45 to 1 microgram was reverse transcribed with random hexamers. TCRdb reran the public reads through fastp at Q25 and MiXCR, keeping productive beta chains. Entries are consolidated by CDR3 protein sequence, retaining the most common genes and DNA. Here the sample has fewer than 70,000 distinct CDR3 sequences; around 95% occur a single time. Roughly 0.22% of the sample is taken by the ten largest. Specimen: CD8+ T cells from PBMCs. Every receptor here comes from a human donor in good health.

The CDR3 nucleotides read TGTGCCATCCGAGCAGGGGACGAGCAGTACGTC. It yields the protein CAIRAGDEQYV. The gene calls are TRBV6-6 and TRBJ2-7; TRBD1 is a possible D gene (6 bases). The CDR3 extends over 11 amino acids. The V gene lost 10 bases and the J gene lost 5 bases, with 12 bases spanning the gap. Per germline, CDR1 MNHNY and CDR2 SVGAGI (reference sequence).

This clonotype was recorded once. The chain couples TRBV4-1 to TRBJ2-7; tentative D call: TRBD2 (6 bases). From germline, CDR1 is MGHRA and CDR2 YSYEKL. Trimming took off 1 base at V and 5 bases at J, with 9 bases between the two ends. The CDR3 spans 13 residues. CDR3 residues: CASSQVGEDEQYF. The CDR3 DNA sequence: TGCGCCAGCAGCCAAGTTGGGGAGGACGAGCAGTACTTC.

This sequence joins TRBV25-1 and TRBJ2-4; D perhaps matches TRBD2 (6 bases). This CDR3 comprises 17 residues. Germline V gives CDR1 MGHDK, CDR2 SYGVNS. V lost 8 bases and J lost 1, with 21 bases in between. CDR3 in DNA: TGTGCCAGCGCCAGTGGATTAGCGGCTGGGGCCAAAAACATTCAGTACTTC. Translating gives CASASGLAAGAKNIQYF.

The chain joins TRBV19 to TRBJ1-5; D is uncertain. V lost 7 bases, J lost 0 bases, and 10 bases lay in between. Germline CDR1 and CDR2: LNHDA and SQIVND (reference sequence). The CDR3 has 14 residues. DNA of the CDR3: TGTGCCAGTAACCGGCCGTATAGCAATCAGCCCCAGCATTTT. It translates to CASNRPYSNQPQHF.

The chain recombines TRBV29-1 with TRBJ2-1; 8 nucleotides align to TRBD1. Germline loops: CDR1 SQVTM, CDR2 ANQGSEA. Losses at the gene ends were 4 bases for V and 5 bases for J; bases not matched to a gene: 4. The CDR3 totals 13 residues. The CDR3 spells CSVVPDRDNEQFF. The CDR3 coding sequence is TGCAGCGTTGTCCCGGACAGGGACAATGAGCAGTTCTTC.

The sample holds one count of this clonotype. This chain connects TRBV7-3 to TRBJ1-1, with a possible D match to TRBD1 (6 bases). The CDR3 contains 16 residues. V lost 5 bases, J lost 4 bases, and 20 bases lay in between. From germline, CDR1 is SGHTA and CDR2 FQGTGA. The CDR3 bases are TGTGCCAGCAGCCTATTACCGGGACACTTGAGCACTGAAGCTTTCTTT. Translation gives CASSLLPGHLSTEAFF.

The chain carries TRBV7-8 and TRBJ1-6; the match to TRBD1 covers 10 bases. The CDR3 has 16 residues. Germline V lookup: CDR1 SGHVS, CDR2 FQNEAQ. J was trimmed by 7 bases and V by 4 bases; bases with no gene match: 7. In nucleotides, the CDR3 is TGTGCCAGCAGCTCCCGGGACAGGGGTCAAAATTCACCCCTCCACTTT. It specifies CASSSRDRGQNSPLHF.

CDR3 nucleotides: TGTGCCAGCAGGGTGGGACAGGGCTATTCCTACGAGCAGTACTTC. Translation gives CASRVGQGYSYEQYF. The chain recombines TRBV12-3 or TRBV12-4 with TRBJ2-7; 9 bases agree with TRBD1. This CDR3 region has 15 residues. J lost 1 base, V lost 6 bases, and 7 bases had no gene match.

This chain connects TRBV11-1 to TRBJ2-1; TRBD1 matches 8 bases. J lost 1 base, V lost 4 bases, and 3 bases had no gene match. CDR3 size: 15 residues. Germline V gives CDR1 SGHAT, CDR2 FQDESV (reference sequence). CDR3 loop: CASSYRQGSYNEQFF. The CDR3, as DNA: TGTGCCAGCAGCTACAGACAGGGGTCCTACAATGAGCAGTTCTTC.

The CDR3 sequence: CASRETGSNQPQHF. CDR3 coding DNA: TGTGCCAGCAGAGAGACAGGATCCAATCAGCCCCAGCATTTT. The chain recombines TRBV27 with TRBJ1-5, with a possible D match to TRBD1 (6 bases). Germline loops: CDR1 MNHEY, CDR2 SMNVEV (reference sequence). The CDR3 is 14 amino acids. V lost 6 bases to trimming and J lost 3 bases, with 12 bases between them.

The chain is built from TRBV4-2 and TRBJ2-7; D is possibly TRBD1 (5 bases). The germline CDR1 and CDR2 sequences are LGHNA and YNFKEQ. Trimming cost V 4 bases and J 3 bases, with 13 bases left between them. CDR3 length: 14 amino acids. The CDR3 nucleotides read TGTGCCAGCAGCCCAGGGTATGGCGACTACGAGCAGTACTTC. Protein: CASSPGYGDYEQYF.

The rearrangement joins TRBV23-1 to TRBJ1-1; D is uncertain. TRBV23-1 is an open reading frame whose function is uncertain. This CDR3 is built from 15 residues. V was shortened by 4 bases and J by 5 bases, with 17 bases between the two germline ends. DNA for the CDR3: TGCGCCAGCAGTCCCCCCAAGGAAGGGAGGACTGAAGCTTTCTTT. Translated, it gives CASSPPKEGRTEAFF.

This clonotype was detected only once. The CDR3 bases are TGTGCCAGCAGCCTCGACAGGGGGCGGGACTACTTC. Translation: CASSLDRGRDYF. J is TRBJ2-4 and V is TRBV6-2 or TRBV6-3; 10 bases map to TRBD1. The CDR3 loop spans 12 amino acids. Per the germline V gene, CDR1 is MNHEY and CDR2 is SVGEGT. V lost 6 bases, J lost 16 bases, and 9 bases stayed unmatched.

This chain joins TRBV5-1 and TRBJ2-4; D is possibly TRBD1 or TRBD2 (5 bases each). Deletions cut 0 bases from V and 0 bases from J, with 19 bases between. Germline values: CDR1 SGHRS, CDR2 YFSETQ. This CDR3 has 19 residues. CDR3 region: CASSLEPGSEGLAKNIQYF. CDR3 in DNA: TGCGCCAGCAGCTTGGAACCAGGGTCTGAGGGATTAGCCAAAAACATTCAGTACTTC.

V gene TRBV7-9 combines with J gene TRBJ2-1, with D unclear. The germline gives CDR1 SEHNR, CDR2 FQNEAQ (reference sequence). The V gene lost 2 bases and the J gene lost 9 bases, with 8 bases spanning the gap. The CDR3 has 12 amino acids. Written as DNA, the CDR3 is TGTGCCAGCAGCTTATTCGTTGGTGAGCAGTTCTTC. Its protein product is CASSLFVGEQFF. The whole variable domain, filled in from reference TRBV7-9 and TRBJ2-1, reads DTGVSQNPRHKITKRGQNVTFRCDPISEHNRLYWYRQTLGQGPEFLTYFQNEAQLEKSRLLSDRFSAERPKGSFSTLEIQRTEQGDSAMYLCASSLFVGEQFFGPGTRLTVL.